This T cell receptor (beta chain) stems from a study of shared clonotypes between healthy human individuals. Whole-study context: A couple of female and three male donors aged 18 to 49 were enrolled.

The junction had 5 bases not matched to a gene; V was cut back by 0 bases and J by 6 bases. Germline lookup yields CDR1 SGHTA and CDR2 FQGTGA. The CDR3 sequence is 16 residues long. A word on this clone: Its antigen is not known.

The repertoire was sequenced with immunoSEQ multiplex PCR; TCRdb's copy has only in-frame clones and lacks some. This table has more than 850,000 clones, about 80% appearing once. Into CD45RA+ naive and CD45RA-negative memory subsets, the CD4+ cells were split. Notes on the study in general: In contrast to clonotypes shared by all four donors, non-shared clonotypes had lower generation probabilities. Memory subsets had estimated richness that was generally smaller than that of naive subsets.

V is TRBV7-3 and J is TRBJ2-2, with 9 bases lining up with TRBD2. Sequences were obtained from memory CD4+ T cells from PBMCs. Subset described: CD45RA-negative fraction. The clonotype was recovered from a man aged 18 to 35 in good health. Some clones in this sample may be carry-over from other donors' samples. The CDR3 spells CASSLTRLAGAGELFF. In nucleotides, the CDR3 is TGTGCCAGCAGCTTAACTCGTTTAGCGGGAGCCGGGGAGCTGTTTTTT.